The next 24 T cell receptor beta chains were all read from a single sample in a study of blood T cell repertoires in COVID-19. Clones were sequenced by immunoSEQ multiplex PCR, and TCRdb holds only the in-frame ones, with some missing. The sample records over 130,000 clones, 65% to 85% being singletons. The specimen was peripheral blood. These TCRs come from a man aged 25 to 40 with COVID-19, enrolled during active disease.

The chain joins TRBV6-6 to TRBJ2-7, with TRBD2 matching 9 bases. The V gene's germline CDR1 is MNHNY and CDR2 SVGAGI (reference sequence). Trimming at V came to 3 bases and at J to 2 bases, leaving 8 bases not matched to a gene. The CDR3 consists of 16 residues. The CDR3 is CASSYISSGTAYEQYF. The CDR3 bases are TGTGCCAGCAGTTATATTTCTAGCGGGACCGCCTACGAGCAGTACTTC.

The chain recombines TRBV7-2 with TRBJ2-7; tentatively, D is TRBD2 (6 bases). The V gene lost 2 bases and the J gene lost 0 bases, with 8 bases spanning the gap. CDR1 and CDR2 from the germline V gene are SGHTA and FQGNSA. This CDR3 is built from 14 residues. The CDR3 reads CASSLLRDSYEQYF. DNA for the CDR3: TGTGCCAGCAGCTTACTGCGGGACTCCTACGAGCAGTACTTC.

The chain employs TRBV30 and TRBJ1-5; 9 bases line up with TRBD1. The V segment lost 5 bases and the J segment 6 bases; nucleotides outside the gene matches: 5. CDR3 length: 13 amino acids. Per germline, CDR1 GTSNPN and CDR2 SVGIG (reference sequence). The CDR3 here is CAWEQGAGQPQHF. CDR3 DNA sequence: TGTGCCTGGGAACAGGGGGCGGGTCAGCCCCAGCATTTT.

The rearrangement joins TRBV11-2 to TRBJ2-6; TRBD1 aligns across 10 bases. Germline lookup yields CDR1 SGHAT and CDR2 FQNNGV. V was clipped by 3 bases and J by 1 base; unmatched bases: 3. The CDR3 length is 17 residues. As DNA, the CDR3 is TGTGCCAGCAGCTTTGGACAGGGGGGTTCTGGGGCCAACGTCCTGACTTTC. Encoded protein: CASSFGQGGSGANVLTF.

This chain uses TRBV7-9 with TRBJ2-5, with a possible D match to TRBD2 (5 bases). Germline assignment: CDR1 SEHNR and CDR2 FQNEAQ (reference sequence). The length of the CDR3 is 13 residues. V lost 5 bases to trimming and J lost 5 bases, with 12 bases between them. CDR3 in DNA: TGTGCCAGCAGCCCGGGGTCCCGGGAGACCCAGTACTTC. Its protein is CASSPGSRETQYF.

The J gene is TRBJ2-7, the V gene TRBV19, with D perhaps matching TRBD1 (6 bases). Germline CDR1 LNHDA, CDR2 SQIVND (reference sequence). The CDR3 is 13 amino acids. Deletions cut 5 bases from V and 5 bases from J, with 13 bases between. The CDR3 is CASSPGTNDEQYF. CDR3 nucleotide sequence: TGTGCCAGTAGTCCAGGGACAAACGACGAGCAGTACTTC.

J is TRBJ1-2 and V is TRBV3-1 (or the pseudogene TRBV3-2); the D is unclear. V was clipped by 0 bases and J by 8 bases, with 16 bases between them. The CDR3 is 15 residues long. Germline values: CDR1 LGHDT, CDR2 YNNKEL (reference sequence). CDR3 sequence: CASSQDSSLSRGYTF. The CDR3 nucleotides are TGTGCCAGCAGCCAAGATTCCAGCTTAAGCAGGGGCTACACCTTC.

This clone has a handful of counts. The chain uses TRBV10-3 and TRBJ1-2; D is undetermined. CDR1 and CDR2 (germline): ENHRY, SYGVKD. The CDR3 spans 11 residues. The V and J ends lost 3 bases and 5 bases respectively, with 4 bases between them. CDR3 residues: CAISDLYGYTF. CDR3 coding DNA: TGTGCCATCAGTGACCTTTATGGCTACACCTTC.

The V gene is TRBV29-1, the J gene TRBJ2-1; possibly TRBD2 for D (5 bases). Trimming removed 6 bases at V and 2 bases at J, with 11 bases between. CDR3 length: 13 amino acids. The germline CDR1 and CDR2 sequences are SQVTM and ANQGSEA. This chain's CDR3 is CSVRGRAYNEQFF. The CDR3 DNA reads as TGCAGCGTCCGGGGAAGAGCCTACAATGAGCAGTTCTTC.

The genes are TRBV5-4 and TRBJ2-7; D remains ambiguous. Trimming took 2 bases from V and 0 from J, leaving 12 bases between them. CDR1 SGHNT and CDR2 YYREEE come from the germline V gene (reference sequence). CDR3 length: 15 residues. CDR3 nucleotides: TGTGCCAGCAGCTTAGGTTCGGAGAGCTCCTACGAGCAGTACTTC. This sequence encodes CASSLGSESSYEQYF.

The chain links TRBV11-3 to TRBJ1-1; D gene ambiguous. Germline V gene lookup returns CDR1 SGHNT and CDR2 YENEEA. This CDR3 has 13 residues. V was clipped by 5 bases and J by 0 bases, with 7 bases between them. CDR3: CASSPTVNTEAFF. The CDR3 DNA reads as TGTGCCAGCAGCCCAACGGTGAACACTGAAGCTTTCTTT.

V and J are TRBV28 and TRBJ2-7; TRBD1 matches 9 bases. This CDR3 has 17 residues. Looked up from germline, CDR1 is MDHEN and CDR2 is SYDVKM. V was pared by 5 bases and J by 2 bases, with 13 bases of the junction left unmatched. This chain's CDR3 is CASSQDRGTTRPYEQYF. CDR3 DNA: TGTGCCAGCAGTCAAGACAGGGGGACTACTAGACCCTACGAGCAGTACTTC.

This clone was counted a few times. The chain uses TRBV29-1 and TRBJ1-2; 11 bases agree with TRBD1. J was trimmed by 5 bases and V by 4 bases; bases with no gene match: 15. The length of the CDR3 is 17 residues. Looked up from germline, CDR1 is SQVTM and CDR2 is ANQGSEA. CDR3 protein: CSVVDLALGQGVYGYTF. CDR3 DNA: TGCAGCGTTGTAGATTTAGCGTTGGGACAGGGGGTTTATGGCTACACCTTC.

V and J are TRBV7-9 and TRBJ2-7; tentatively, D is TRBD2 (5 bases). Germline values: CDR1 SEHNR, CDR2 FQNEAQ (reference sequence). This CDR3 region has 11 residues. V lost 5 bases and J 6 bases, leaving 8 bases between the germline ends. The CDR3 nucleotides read TGTGCCAGCAGCCCTAGCATCGAGCAGTACTTC. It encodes CASSPSIEQYF.

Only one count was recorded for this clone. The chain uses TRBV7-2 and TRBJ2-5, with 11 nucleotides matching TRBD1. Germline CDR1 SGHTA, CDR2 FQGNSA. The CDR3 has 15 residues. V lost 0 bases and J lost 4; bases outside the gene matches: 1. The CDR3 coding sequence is TGTGCCAGCAGCTTAGCGGACAGGGGGCGAGAGACCCAGTACTTC. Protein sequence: CASSLADRGRETQYF.

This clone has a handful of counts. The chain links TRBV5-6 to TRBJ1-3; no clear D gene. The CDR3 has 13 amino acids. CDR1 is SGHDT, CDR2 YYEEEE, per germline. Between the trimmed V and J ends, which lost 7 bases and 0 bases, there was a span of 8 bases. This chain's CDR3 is CASLSVSGNTIYF. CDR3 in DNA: TGTGCCAGCCTCTCGGTCTCTGGAAACACCATATATTTT.

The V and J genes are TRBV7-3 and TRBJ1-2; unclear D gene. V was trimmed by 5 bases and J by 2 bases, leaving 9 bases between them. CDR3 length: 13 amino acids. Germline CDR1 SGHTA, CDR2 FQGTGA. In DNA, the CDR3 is TGTGCCAGCAGCCCCGACAAGAACTATGGCTACACCTTC. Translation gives CASSPDKNYGYTF.

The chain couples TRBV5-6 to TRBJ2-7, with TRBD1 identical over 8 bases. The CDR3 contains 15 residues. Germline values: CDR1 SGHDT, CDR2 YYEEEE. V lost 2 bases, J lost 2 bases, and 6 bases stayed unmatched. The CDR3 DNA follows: TGTGCCAGCAGCTTCGACAGGGGTATAACCTACGAGCAGTACTTC. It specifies CASSFDRGITYEQYF.

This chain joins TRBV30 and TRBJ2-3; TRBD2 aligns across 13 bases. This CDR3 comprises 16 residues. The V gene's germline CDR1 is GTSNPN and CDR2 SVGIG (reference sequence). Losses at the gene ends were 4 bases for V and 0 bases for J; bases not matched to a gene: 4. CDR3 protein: CAWTLLAGGSTDTQYF. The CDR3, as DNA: TGTGCCTGGACCTTACTAGCGGGAGGGAGCACAGATACGCAGTATTTT.

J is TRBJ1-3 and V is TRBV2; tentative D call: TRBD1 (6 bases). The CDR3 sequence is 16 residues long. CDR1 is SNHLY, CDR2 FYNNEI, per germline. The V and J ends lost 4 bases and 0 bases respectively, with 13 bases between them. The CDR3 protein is CASSAGDKGSGNTIYF. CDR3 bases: TGTGCCAGCAGTGCAGGGGATAAGGGCTCTGGAAACACCATATATTTT.

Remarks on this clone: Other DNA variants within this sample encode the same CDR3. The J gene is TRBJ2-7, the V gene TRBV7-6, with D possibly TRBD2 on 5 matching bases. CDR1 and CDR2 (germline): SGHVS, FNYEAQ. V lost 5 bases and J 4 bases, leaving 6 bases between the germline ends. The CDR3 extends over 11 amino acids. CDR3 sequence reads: CASSPGYEQYF. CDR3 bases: TGTGCCAGCAGCCCGGGGTACGAGCAGTACTTC.

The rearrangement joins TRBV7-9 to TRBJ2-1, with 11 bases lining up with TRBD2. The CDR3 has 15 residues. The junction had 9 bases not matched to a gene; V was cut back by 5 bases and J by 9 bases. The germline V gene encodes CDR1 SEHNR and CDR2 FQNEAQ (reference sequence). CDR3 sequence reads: CASSRIAGGPGEQFF. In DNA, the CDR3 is TGTGCCAGCAGCCGTATAGCGGGAGGGCCGGGTGAGCAGTTCTTC.

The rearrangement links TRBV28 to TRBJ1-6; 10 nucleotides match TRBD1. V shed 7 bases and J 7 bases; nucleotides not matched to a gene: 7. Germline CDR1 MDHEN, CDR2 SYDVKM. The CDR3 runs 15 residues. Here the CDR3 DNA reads TGTGCCAGCACTCCTTTGGGACAGGGGAATTCACCCCTCCACTTT. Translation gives CASTPLGQGNSPLHF.

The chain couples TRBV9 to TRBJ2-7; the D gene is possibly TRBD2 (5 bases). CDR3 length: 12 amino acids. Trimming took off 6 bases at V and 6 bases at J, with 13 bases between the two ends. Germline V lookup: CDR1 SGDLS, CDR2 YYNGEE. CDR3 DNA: TGTGCCAGCACCATCCTTACTAGCGAGCAGTACTTC. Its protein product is CASTILTSEQYF. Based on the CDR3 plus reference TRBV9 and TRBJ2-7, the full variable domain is DSGVTQTPKHLITATGQRVTLRCSPRSGDLSVYWYQQSLDQGLQFLIQYYNGEERAKGNILERFSAQQFPDLHSELNLSSLELGDSALYFCASTILTSEQYFGPGTRLTVT.